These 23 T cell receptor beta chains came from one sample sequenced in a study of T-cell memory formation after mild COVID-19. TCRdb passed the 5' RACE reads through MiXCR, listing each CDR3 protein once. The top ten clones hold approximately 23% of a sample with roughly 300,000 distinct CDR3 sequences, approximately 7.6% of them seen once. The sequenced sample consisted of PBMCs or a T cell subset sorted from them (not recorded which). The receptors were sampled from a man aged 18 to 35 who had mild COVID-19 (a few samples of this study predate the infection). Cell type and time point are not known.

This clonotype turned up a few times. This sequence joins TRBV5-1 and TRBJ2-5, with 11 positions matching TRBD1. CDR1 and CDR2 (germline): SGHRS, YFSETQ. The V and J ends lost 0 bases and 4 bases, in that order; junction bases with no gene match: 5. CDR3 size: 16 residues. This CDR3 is CASSLAGQGARETQYF. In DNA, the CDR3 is TGCGCCAGCAGCTTGGCAGGACAGGGGGCACGAGAGACCCAGTACTTC. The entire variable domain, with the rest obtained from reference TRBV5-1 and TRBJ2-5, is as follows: KAGVTQTPRYLIKTRGQQVTLSCSPISGHRSVSWYQQTPGQGLQFLFEYFSETQRNKGNFPGRFSGRQFSNSRSEMNVSTLELGDSALYLCASSLAGQGARETQYFGPGTRLLVL.

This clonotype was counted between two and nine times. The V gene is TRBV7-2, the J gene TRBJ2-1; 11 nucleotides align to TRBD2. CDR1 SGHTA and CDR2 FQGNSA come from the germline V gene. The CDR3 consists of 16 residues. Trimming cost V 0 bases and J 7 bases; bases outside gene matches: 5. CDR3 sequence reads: CASSLASSGGWNEQFF. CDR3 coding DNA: TGTGCCAGCAGCTTAGCCTCTAGCGGGGGGTGGAATGAGCAGTTCTTC.

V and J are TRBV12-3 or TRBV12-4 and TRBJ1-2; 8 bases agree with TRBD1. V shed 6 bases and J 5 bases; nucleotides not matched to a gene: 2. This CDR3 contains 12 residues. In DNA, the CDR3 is TGTGCCAGCAGGACAGGGGAATATGGCTACACCTTC. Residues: CASRTGEYGYTF.

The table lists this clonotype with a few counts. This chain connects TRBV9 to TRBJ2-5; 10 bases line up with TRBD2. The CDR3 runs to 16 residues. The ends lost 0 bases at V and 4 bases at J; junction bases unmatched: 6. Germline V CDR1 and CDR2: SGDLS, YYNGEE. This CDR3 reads CASSVVPAGGRETQYF. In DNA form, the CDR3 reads TGTGCCAGCAGCGTAGTTCCAGCGGGGGGGCGAGAGACCCAGTACTTC.

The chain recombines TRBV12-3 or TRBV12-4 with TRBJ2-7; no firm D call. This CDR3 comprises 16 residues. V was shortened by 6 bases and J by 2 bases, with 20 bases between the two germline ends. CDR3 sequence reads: CASSTGLPGITYEQYF. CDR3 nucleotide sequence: TGTGCCAGCAGCACCGGCCTTCCTGGGATCACCTACGAGCAGTACTTC.

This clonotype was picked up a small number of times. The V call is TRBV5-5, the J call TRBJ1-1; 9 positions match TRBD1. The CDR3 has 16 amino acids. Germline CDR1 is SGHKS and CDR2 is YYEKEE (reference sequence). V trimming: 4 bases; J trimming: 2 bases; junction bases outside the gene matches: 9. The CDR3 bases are TGTGCCAGCAGCCTCCCGGGACAGGGTGTTAACACTGAAGCTTTCTTT. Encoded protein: CASSLPGQGVNTEAFF.

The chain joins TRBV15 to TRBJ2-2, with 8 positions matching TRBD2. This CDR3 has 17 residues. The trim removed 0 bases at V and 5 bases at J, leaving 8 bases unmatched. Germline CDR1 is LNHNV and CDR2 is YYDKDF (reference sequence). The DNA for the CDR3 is TGTGCCACCAGCAGAGATGTTAGCGGGGTTGGAACCGGGGAGCTGTTTTTT. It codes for CATSRDVSGVGTGELFF.

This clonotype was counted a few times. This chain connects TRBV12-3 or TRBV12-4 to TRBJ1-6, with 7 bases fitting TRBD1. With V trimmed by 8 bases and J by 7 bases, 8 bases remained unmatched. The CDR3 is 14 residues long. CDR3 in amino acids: CASGAAGGNSPLHF. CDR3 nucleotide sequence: TGTGCCAGCGGGGCCGCAGGGGGAAATTCACCCCTCCACTTT.

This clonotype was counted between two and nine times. The CDR3 reads CASTPQLAGYNEQFF. In DNA form, the CDR3 reads TGTGCCAGCACTCCTCAGCTAGCCGGCTACAATGAGCAGTTCTTC. The V call is TRBV12-3 or TRBV12-4, the J call TRBJ2-1, with D possibly being TRBD2 (5 bases). The CDR3 consists of 15 residues. V was pared by 7 bases and J by 3 bases, with 16 bases between.

The CDR3 DNA is TGTGCCAGCAGTTATTGGGGAGGGAGCTCTTACAATGAGCAGTTCTTC. This sequence encodes CASSYWGGSSYNEQFF. This chain links TRBV6-2 or TRBV6-3 with TRBJ2-1; TRBD2 matches at 7 bases. The trim removed 3 bases at V and 4 bases at J, leaving 9 bases unmatched. The CDR3 sequence is 16 residues long. From germline, CDR1 is MNHEY and CDR2 SVGEGT.

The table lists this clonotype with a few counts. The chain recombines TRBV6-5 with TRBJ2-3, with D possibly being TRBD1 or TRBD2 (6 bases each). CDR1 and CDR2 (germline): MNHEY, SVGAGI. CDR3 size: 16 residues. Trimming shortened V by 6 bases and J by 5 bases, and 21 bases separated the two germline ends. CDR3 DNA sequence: TGTGCCAGCAGGCCCTTCCCGGGGGACACAGGAGATACGCAGTATTTT. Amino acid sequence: CASRPFPGDTGDTQYF.

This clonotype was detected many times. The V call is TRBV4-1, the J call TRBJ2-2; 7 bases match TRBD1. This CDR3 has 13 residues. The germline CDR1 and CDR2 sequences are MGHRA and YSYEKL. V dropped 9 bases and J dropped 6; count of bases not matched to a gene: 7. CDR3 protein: CASGTVYPGELFF. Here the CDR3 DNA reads TGCGCCAGTGGGACAGTTTACCCCGGGGAGCTGTTTTTT.

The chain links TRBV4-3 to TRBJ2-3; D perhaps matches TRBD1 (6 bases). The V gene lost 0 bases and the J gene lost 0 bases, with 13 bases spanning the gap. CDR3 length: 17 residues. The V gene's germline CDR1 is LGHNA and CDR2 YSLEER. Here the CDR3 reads CASSQDLGGHSTDTQYF. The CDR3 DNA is TGCGCCAGCAGCCAAGATCTAGGGGGACATAGCACAGATACGCAGTATTTT.

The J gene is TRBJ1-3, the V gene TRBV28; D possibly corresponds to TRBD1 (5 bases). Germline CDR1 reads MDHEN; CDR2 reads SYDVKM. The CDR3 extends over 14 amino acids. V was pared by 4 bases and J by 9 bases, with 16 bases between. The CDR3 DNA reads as TGTGCCAGCAGTTCCTCGGACACGAGGAGCACCATATATTTT. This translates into CASSSSDTRSTIYF.

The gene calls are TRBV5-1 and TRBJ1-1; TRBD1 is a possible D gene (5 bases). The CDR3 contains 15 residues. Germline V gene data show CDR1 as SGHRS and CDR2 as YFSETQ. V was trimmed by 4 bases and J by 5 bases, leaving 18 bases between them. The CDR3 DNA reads TGCGCCAGCAGCCCACGGGACGCCGCGAGGACTGAAGCTTTCTTT. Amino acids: CASSPRDAARTEAFF. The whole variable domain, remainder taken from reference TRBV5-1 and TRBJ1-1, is KAGVTQTPRYLIKTRGQQVTLSCSPISGHRSVSWYQQTPGQGLQFLFEYFSETQRNKGNFPGRFSGRQFSNSRSEMNVSTLELGDSALYLCASSPRDAARTEAFFGQGTRLTVV.

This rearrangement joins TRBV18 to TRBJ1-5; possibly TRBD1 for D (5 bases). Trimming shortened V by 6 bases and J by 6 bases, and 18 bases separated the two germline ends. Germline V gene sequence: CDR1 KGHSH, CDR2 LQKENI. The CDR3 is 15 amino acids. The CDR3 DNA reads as TGTGCCAGCTCGCCTTGGGACGGCTCCGGTCAGCCCCAGCATTTT. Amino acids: CASSPWDGSGQPQHF.

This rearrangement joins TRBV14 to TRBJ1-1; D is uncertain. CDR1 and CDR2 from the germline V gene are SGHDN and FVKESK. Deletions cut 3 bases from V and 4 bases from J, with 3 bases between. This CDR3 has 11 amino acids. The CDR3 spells CASSHGTEAFF. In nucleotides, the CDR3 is TGTGCCAGCAGCCATGGCACTGAAGCTTTCTTT.

This CDR3 reads CSALRTDGYTF. CDR3 DNA: TGCAGTGCCCTTAGGACTGATGGCTACACCTTC. V and J are TRBV20-1 and TRBJ1-2; D remains unclear. V was shortened by 6 bases and J by 6 bases, with 11 bases between the two germline ends. The CDR3 is 11 residues long. Germline-derived CDR1 and CDR2 are DFQATT and SNEGSKA (reference sequence).

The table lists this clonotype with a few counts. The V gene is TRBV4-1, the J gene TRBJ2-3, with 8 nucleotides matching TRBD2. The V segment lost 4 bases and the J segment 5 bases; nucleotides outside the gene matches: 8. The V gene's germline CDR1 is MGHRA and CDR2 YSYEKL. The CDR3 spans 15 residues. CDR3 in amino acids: CASSLHGLAQDTQYF. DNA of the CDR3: TGCGCCAGCAGCCTCCACGGACTAGCACAAGATACGCAGTATTTT.

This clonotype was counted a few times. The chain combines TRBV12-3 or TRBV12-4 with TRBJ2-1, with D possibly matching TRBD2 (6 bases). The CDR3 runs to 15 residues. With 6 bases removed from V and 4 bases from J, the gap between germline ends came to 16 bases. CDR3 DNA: TGTGCCAGCAGGTCCCGGGACTCCCTTTACAATGAGCAGTTCTTC. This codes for CASRSRDSLYNEQFF.

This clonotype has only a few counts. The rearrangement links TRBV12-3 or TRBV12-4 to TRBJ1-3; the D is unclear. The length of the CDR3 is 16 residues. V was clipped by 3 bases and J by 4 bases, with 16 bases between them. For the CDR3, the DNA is TGTGCCAGCAGTTTGAGGGCCCCCCGGTCCGGAAACACCATATATTTT. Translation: CASSLRAPRSGNTIYF.

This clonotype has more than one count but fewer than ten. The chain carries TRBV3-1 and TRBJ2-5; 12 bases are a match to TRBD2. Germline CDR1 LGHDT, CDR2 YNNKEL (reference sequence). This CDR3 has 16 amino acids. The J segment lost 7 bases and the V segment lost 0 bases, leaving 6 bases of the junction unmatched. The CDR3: CASSQDLTSGGRTQYF. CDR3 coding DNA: TGTGCCAGCAGCCAAGATCTTACTAGCGGGGGGCGGACCCAGTACTTC.

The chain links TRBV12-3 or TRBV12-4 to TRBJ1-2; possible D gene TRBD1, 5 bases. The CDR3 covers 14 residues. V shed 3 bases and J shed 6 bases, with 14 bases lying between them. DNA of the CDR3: TGTGCCAGCAGTTTTGGCAGGGATATTGATGGCTACACCTTC. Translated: CASSFGRDIDGYTF.